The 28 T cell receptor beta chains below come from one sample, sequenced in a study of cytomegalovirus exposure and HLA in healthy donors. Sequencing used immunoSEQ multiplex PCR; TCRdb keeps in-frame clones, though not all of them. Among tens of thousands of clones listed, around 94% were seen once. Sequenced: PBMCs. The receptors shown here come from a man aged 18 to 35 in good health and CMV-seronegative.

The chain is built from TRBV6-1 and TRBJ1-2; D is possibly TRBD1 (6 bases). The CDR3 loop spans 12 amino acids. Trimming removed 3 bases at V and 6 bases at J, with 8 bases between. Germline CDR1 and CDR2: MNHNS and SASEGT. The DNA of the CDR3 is TGTGCCAGCAGTGAGGCAGGGGATGGCTACACCTTC. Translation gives CASSEAGDGYTF.

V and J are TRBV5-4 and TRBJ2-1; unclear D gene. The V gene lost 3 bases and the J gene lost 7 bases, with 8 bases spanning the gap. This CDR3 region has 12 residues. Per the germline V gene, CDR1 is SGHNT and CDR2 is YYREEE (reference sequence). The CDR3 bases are TGTGCCAGCAGCTGGGCCCGTAATGAGCAGTTCTTC. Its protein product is CASSWARNEQFF.

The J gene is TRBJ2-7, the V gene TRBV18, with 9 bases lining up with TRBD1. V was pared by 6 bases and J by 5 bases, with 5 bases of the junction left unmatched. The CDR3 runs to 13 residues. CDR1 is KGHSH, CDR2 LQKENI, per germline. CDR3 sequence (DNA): TGTGCCAGCTCTTTAACAGGGGGCCACGAGCAGTACTTC. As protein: CASSLTGGHEQYF.

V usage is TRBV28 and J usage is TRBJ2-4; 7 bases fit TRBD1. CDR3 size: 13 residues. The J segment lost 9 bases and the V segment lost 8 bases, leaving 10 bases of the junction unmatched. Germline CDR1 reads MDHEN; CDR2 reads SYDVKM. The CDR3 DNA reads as TGTGCCAGCGCGGACAGGAGGAAGGGCATTCAGTACTTC. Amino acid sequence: CASADRRKGIQYF.

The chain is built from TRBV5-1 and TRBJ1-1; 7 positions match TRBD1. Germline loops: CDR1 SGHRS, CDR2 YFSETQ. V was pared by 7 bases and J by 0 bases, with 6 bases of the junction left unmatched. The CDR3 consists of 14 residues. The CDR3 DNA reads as TGCGCCAGCCAGGGGGTTAATATGAACACTGAAGCTTTCTTT. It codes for CASQGVNMNTEAFF.

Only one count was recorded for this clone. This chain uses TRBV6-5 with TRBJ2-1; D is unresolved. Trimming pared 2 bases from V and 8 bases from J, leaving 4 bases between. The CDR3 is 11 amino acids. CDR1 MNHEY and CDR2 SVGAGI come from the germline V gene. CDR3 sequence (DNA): TGTGCCAGCAGTTACCAGGATGAGCAGTTCTTC. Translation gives CASSYQDEQFF.

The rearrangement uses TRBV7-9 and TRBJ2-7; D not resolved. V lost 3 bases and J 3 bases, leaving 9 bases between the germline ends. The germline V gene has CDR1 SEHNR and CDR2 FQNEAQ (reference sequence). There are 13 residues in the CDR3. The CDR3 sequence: CASSFDFYYEQYF. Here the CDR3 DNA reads TGTGCCAGCAGCTTCGACTTCTACTACGAGCAGTACTTC. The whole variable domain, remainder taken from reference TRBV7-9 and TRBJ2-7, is DTGVSQNPRHKITKRGQNVTFRCDPISEHNRLYWYRQTLGQGPEFLTYFQNEAQLEKSRLLSDRFSAERPKGSFSTLEIQRTEQGDSAMYLCASSFDFYYEQYFGPGTRLTVT.

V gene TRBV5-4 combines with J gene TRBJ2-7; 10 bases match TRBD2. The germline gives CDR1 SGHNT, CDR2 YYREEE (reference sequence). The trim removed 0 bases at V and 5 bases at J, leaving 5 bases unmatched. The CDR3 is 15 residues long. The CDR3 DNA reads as TGTGCCAGCAGCTTGGGAGCGGGAGGGCCTAACGAGCAGTACTTC. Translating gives CASSLGAGGPNEQYF.

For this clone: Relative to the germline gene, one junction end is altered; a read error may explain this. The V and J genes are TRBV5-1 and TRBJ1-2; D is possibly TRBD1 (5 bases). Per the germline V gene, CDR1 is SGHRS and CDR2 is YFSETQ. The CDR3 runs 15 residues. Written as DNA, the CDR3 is TGTGCCAGCAGCCGCGCTCGGCGGGGGGACTATGGCTACACCTTC. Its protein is CASSRARRGDYGYTF.

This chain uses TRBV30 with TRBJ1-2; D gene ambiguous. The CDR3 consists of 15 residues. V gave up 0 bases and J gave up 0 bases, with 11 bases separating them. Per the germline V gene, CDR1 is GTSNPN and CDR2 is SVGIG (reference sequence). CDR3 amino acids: CAWSVMTLTNYGYTF. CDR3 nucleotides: TGTGCCTGGAGTGTAATGACACTTACTAACTATGGCTACACCTTC.

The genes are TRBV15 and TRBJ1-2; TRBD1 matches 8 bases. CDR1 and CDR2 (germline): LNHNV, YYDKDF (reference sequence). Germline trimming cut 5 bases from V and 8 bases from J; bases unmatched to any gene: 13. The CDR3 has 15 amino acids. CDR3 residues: CATSGVTGVVEGYTF. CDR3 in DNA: TGTGCCACCAGCGGAGTGACAGGGGTAGTAGAGGGCTACACCTTC.

The CDR3 DNA follows: TGTGCCAGCAGTCCCAGGACTAGCGGACACGAGCAGTACTTC. Amino acid sequence: CASSPRTSGHEQYF. J is TRBJ2-7 and V is TRBV27, with TRBD2 matching 10 bases. The CDR3 sequence is 14 residues long. V lost 5 bases to trimming and J lost 5 bases; unmatched junction nucleotides: 6. In germline, CDR1 is MNHEY, CDR2 SMNVEV (reference sequence).

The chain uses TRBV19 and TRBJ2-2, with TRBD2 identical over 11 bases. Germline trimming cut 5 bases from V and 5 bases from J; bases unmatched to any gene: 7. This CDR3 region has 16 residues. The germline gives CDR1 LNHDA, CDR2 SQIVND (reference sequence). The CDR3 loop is CASSPGLAGGTGELFF. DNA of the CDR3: TGTGCCAGTAGTCCAGGACTAGCGGGTGGAACCGGGGAGCTGTTTTTT. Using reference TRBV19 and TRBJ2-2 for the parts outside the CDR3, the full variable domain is DGGITQSPKYLFRKEGQNVTLSCEQNLNHDAMYWYRQDPGQGLRLIYYSQIVNDFQKGDIAEGYSVSREKKESFPLTVTSAQKNPTAFYLCASSPGLAGGTGELFFGEGSRLTVL.

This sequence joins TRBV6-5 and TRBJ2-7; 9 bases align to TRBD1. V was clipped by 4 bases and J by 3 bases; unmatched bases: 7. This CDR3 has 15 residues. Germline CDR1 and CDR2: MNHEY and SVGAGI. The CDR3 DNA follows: TGTGCCAGCAGTTTGAATGGACAGGGGATCTACGAGCAGTACTTC. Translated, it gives CASSLNGQGIYEQYF.

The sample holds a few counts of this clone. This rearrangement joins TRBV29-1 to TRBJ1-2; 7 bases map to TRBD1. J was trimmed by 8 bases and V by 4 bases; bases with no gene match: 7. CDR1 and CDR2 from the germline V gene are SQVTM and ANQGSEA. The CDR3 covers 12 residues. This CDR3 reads CSVGLTGKGYTF. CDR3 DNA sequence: TGCAGCGTTGGCCTGACAGGGAAAGGCTACACCTTC.

The CDR3 loop is CASSEMASEANIQYF. The CDR3 coding sequence is TGTGCCAGCAGTGAAATGGCTAGTGAGGCGAACATTCAGTACTTC. This chain links TRBV6-4 with TRBJ2-4; D remains ambiguous. The V end was cut by 3 bases, the J end by 7 bases, with 16 bases between. Germline assignment: CDR1 MRHNA and CDR2 SNTAGT. The length of the CDR3 is 15 residues.

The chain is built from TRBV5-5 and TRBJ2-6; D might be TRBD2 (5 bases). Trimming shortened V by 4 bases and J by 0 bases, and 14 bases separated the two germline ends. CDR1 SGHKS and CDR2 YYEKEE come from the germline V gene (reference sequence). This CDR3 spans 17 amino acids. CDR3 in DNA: TGTGCCAGCAGCGCGGTGAGTCGGGGCTCTGGGGCCAACGTCCTGACTTTC. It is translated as CASSAVSRGSGANVLTF.

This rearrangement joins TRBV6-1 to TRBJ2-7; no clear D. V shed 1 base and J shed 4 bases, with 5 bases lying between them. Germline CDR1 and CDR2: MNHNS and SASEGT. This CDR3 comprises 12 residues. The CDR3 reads CASSEGRYEQYF. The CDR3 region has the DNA TGTGCCAGCAGTGAAGGCAGGTACGAGCAGTACTTC.

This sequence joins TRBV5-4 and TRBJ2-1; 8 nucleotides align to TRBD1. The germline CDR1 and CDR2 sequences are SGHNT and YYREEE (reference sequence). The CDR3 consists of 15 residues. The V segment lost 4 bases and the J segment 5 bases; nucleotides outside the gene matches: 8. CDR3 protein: CASSRPGTGNNEQFF. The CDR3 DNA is TGTGCCAGCAGCCGACCCGGGACAGGCAACAATGAGCAGTTCTTC. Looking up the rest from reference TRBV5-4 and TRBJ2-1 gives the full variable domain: ETGVTQSPTHLIKTRGQQVTLRCSSQSGHNTVSWYQQALGQGPQFIFQYYREEENGRGNFPPRFSGLQFPNYSSELNVNALELDDSALYLCASSRPGTGNNEQFFGPGTRLTVL.

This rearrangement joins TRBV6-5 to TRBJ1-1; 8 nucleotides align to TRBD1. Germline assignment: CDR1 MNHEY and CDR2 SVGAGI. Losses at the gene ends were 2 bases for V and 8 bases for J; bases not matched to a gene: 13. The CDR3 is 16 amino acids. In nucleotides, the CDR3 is TGTGCCAGCAGTTACAGTCCCCCTGGGACAGGCAGAGAAGCTTTCTTT. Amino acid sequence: CASSYSPPGTGREAFF.

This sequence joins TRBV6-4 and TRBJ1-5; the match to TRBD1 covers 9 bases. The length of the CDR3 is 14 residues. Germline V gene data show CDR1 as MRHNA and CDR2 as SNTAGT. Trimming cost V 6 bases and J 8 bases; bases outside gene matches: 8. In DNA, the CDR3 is TGTGCCAGCAGCCCCGGGACAGGGATGGAGCCCCAGCATTTT. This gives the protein CASSPGTGMEPQHF.

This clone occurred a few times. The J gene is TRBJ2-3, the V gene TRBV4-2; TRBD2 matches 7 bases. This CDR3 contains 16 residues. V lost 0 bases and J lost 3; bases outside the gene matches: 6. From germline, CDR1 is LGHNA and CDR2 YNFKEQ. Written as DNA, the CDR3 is TGTGCCAGCAGCCAAGACGCGGGAGTCCCGACAGATACGCAGTATTTT. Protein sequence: CASSQDAGVPTDTQYF.

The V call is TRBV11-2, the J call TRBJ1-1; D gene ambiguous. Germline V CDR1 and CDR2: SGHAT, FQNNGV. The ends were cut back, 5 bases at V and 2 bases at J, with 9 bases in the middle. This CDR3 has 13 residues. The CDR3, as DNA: TGTGCCAGCAGCCCGTCACTAAACACTGAAGCTTTCTTT. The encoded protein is CASSPSLNTEAFF.

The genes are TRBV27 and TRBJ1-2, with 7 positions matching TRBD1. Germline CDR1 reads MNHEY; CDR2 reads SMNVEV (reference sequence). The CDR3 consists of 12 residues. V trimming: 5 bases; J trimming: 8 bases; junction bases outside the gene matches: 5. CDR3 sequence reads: CASSNQGGGYTF. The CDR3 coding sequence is TGTGCCAGCAGTAACCAGGGGGGAGGCTACACCTTC.

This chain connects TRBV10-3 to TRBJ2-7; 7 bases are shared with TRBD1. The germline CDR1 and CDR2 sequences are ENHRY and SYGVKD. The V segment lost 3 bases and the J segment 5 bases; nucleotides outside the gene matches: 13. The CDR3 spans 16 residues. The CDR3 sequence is CAISDPHRQGMDEQYF. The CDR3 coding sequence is TGTGCCATCAGTGACCCCCACAGACAGGGCATGGACGAGCAGTACTTC.

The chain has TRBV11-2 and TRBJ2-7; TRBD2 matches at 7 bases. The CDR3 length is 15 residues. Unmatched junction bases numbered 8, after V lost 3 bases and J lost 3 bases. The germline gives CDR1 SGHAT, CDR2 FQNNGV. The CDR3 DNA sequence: TGTGCCAGCAGCTTCAATCCAGCGGGGTACTACGAGCAGTACTTC. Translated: CASSFNPAGYYEQYF.

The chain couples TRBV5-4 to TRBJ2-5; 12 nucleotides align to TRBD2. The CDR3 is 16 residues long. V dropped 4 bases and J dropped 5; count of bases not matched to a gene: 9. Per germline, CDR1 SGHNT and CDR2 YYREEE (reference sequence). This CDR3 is CASSPGRGLAGETQYF. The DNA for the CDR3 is TGTGCCAGCAGCCCCGGTCGCGGACTAGCGGGGGAGACCCAGTACTTC.

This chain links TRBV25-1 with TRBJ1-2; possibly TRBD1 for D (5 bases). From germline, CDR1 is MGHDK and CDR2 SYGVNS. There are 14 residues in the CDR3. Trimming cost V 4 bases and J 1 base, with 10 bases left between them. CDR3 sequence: CASSVGRGNYGYTF. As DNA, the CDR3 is TGTGCCAGCAGTGTCGGGAGGGGTAACTATGGCTACACCTTC.